This TCR beta chain comes out of a study of shared T cell receptors in the human thymus. The germline gives CDR1 DFQATT, CDR2 SNEGSKA (reference sequence). The CDR3 is made up of 11 amino acids. Trimming removed 3 bases at V and 10 bases at J, with 7 bases between. Repertoires were generated with immunoSEQ multiplex PCR, while TCRdb's copy carries only in-frame clones and drops some. The sample carries 500,000 to 850,000 clones, more than 70% recorded once. The data also belong to a second study, concerning human thymus T cells. Turning to that study: Having corrective surgery for congenital heart defects, healthy Finnish infants were the ones who donated. Thymic samples were excised during corrective heart operations. V and J gene usage appeared biased in thymic and blood repertoires. Thymic repertoires overlap heavily among unrelated individuals, related research has reported.

This TCR derives from a boy under three years old with a congenital heart defect. Material: thymocytes. V gene TRBV20-1 combines with J gene TRBJ1-6; no definite D call. The CDR3 spells CSASERSPLHF. The CDR3 DNA reads as TGCAGTGCTAGTGAGCGGTCACCCCTCCACTTT.